This is a list of T cell receptor beta chains from one sample in a study of T cells after yellow fever vaccination. One entry per CDR3 protein, called by TCRdb with MiXCR from the 5' RACE reads. The table lists some 420,000 distinct CDR3 sequences, around 20% of them singletons. This specimen consisted of PBMCs, obtained before the yellow fever booster vaccination. Receptor source: a man aged 18 to 30 who received the YFV17D yellow fever vaccine. Both conserved end residues are part of each CDR3. D genes are given only for firm matches. Expanded clones are given a class, and other clones once, few, many or no size at all.

clone size	V gene	J gene	D gene	CDR3 DNA	CDR3 protein
few	TRBV6-5	TRBJ2-1	TRBD2	TGTGCCAGCAGCCCCTTAGCGGGGTCGTGGTTCTTC	CASSPLAGSWFF
once	TRBV3-1	TRBJ2-7	-	TGTGCCAGCAGCCAAGATTATGCGGGTCTCTATTGCGGGCAGTACTTC	CASSQDYAGLYCGQYF
-	TRBV3-1	TRBJ2-1	-	TGTGCCAGCAGCCCAGGGACCGGCAGGGAGCAGTTCTTC	CASSPGTGREQFF
-	TRBV6-5	TRBJ2-2	-	TGTGCCAGCAGCCGTAGAAACACCGGGGAGCTGTTTTTT	CASSRRNTGELFF
-	TRBV10-3	TRBJ1-1	-	TGTGCCATCAGTGAAGGGCGATCGGGCACTGAAGCTTTCTTT	CAISEGRSGTEAFF
few	TRBV24-1	TRBJ1-6	-	TGTGCCACCAGTGCCGGGGGACGGGATAATTCACCCCTCCACTTT	CATSAGGRDNSPLHF
-	TRBV25-1	TRBJ1-2	-	TGTGCCAGCAGTGCCGCGTTCGGGACCTTC	CASSAAFGTF
few	TRBV7-9	TRBJ1-5	-	TGTGCCAGCAGCTACGGGGGGACGGGCAGCAATCAGCCCCAGCATTTT	CASSYGGTGSNQPQHF
few	TRBV20-1	TRBJ1-2	-	TGCAGTGCTAGAGATGCCCCAGGGCACGGCTATGGCTACACCTTC	CSARDAPGHGYGYTF
few	TRBV14	TRBJ2-3	TRBD1	TGTGCCAGCAGCCAAGTGAGGGGACAGGGGCTCGATACGCAGTATTTT	CASSQVRGQGLDTQYF
few	TRBV28	TRBJ1-5	-	TGTGCCACCGGTGGTATAAATCAGCCCCAGCATTTT	CATGGINQPQHF
few	TRBV4-3	TRBJ2-5	TRBD2	TGCGCCAGCAGCCAAGATAGGGCGGGGGGGGTCCAAGAGACCCAGTACTTC	CASSQDRAGGVQETQYF
once	TRBV5-1	TRBJ1-4	-	TGCGCCAGCAGCTTGGGGGCCGGGACTGCGGAAAAACTGTTTTTT	CASSLGAGTAEKLFF
-	TRBV28	TRBJ2-5	TRBD2	TGTGCCAGCGCCGCGGGGGGCTCCCAAGAGACCCAGTACTTC	CASAAGGSQETQYF
few	TRBV7-2	TRBJ2-3	-	TGTGCCAGCAGCTCCGACAGGCTAAGCACAGATACGCAGTATTTT	CASSSDRLSTDTQYF
many	TRBV3-1	TRBJ1-6	-	TGTGCCAGCAGCCAAGCCATCGTCTCACCCCTCCACTTT	CASSQAIVSPLHF
few	TRBV6-1	TRBJ2-3	-	TGTGCCAGCAGTGGAGCTGCGACAGATACGCAGTATTTT	CASSGAATDTQYF
few	TRBV10-3	TRBJ2-7	-	TGTGCCATCAGTGACGGAGGAGGTACCTACGAGCAGTACTTC	CAISDGGGTYEQYF
-	TRBV3-1	TRBJ1-1	-	TGTGCCAGCAGCCAAGGTGGGGTGAACACTGAAGCTTTCTTT	CASSQGGVNTEAFF
few	TRBV7-2	TRBJ2-5	TRBD2	TGTGCCAGCAGCTCGAGACTAGCGGGGGAAGGAGAGACCCAGTACTTC	CASSSRLAGEGETQYF
many	TRBV6-2/TRBV6-3	TRBJ1-5	-	TGTGCCAGCCCCAAGATGCCCCTGGACCTTTATAGCAATCAGCCCCAGCATTTT	CASPKMPLDLYSNQPQHF
few	TRBV7-2	TRBJ2-3	TRBD2	TGTGCCAGCAGCTTACGGGGGGGCCTCGCAGATACGCAGTATTTT	CASSLRGGLADTQYF
many	TRBV20-1	TRBJ2-3	TRBD2	TGCAGTGCTACGCCTAGCGGGGGGGCCGCAGATACGCAGTATTTT	CSATPSGGAADTQYF
-	TRBV6-5	TRBJ2-5	-	TGTGCCAGCACTGGGGACGGAACAGAGACCCAGTACTTC	CASTGDGTETQYF
few	TRBV5-6	TRBJ1-6	-	TGTGCCAGCAGCACTACAAAACATAATTCACCCCTCCACTTT	CASSTTKHNSPLHF
-	TRBV11-2	TRBJ1-4	TRBD1	TGTGCCAGCAGGGGGTTGCGACAGGGGAACGATGAAAAACTGTTTTTT	CASRGLRQGNDEKLFF
-	TRBV4-2	TRBJ1-2	-	TGTGCCAGCAGCCCCGGGACTATCGGCTATGGCTACACCTTC	CASSPGTIGYGYTF
-	TRBV24-1	TRBJ2-1	TRBD1	TGTGCCACCAGTGATCCTGGGACAGGGGTCAATGAGCAGTTCTTC	CATSDPGTGVNEQFF
few	TRBV3-1	TRBJ2-5	-	TGTGCCAGCAGCCACGAACTAGGACCGGAGACCCAGTACTTC	CASSHELGPETQYF
-	TRBV12-3/TRBV12-4	TRBJ1-5	-	TGTGCCAGCAGTAGACAGATCGATAGCAATCAGCCCCAGCATTTT	CASSRQIDSNQPQHF
few	TRBV9	TRBJ2-2	TRBD2	TGTGCCAGCAGCGGACCGGGACTAGCGGGAGTCGGGGAGCTGTTTTTT	CASSGPGLAGVGELFF
few	TRBV20-1	TRBJ1-4	-	TGCAGTGCTCGAGCGGGATATTCCCCGGAAAAACTGTTTTTT	CSARAGYSPEKLFF
-	TRBV7-8	TRBJ1-1	-	TGTGCCAGCAGCTTAGCATATCAGGGGAACACTGAAGCTTTCTTT	CASSLAYQGNTEAFF
many	TRBV12-3/TRBV12-4	TRBJ1-1	TRBD1	TGCGCCAGCAGCTTGGCAGGGGGAAACACTGAAGCTTTCTTT	CASSLAGGNTEAFF
many	TRBV24-1	TRBJ2-3	-	TGTGCCACCAGTGATGGGGCGGGGAGCACAGATACGCAGTATTTT	CATSDGAGSTDTQYF
-	TRBV5-6	TRBJ2-3	-	TGTGCCAGCAGGAGGGGGTGGGAAAATCTCGATACGCAGTATTTT	CASRRGWENLDTQYF
-	TRBV5-1	TRBJ2-5	TRBD1	TGCGCCAGCACCGTACAGGGGAAAGAGACCCAGTACTTC	CASTVQGKETQYF
few	TRBV7-2	TRBJ2-1	TRBD1	TGTGCCAGCAGCTTAGCCGGGGACAGGACTGAACAGTTCTTC	CASSLAGDRTEQFF
-	TRBV6-2/TRBV6-3	TRBJ2-5	-	TGTGCCAGCAGTTACTCGAAGGGCGGGGCTCAAGAGACCCAGTACTTC	CASSYSKGGAQETQYF
-	TRBV5-6	TRBJ2-3	-	TGTGCCAGCAGCTTTTGGATAGGCAGGGCGCAGACAGATACGCAGTATTTT	CASSFWIGRAQTDTQYF
-	TRBV29-1	TRBJ2-1	-	TGCAGCGCTCGGGGAACCCACTGGAATGAGCAGTTCTTC	CSARGTHWNEQFF
-	TRBV30	TRBJ2-7	TRBD2	TGTGCCTGGAGCCCGGGGGGGCTCGAGCAGTACTTC	CAWSPGGLEQYF
few	TRBV5-1	TRBJ2-7	-	TGCGCCAGCAGCTTCATCGTCAGGGGTGATGGCCCCTACGAGCAGTACTTC	CASSFIVRGDGPYEQYF
-	TRBV4-1	TRBJ1-4	TRBD1	TGCGCCAGCAGCCAATCCGACAGGGAATGGGGTGAAAAACTGTTTTTT	CASSQSDREWGEKLFF
-	TRBV7-2	TRBJ1-2	-	TGTGCCAGCAGCAGGACCTATGGCTACACCTTC	CASSRTYGYTF
few	TRBV6-5	TRBJ1-1	-	TGTGCCAGCAGGAGAGGGGTGCTGGCTGAAGCTTTCTTT	CASRRGVLAEAFF
few	TRBV4-3	TRBJ2-6	TRBD1	TGCGCCAGCAGCGAGATGGGGGACAGGGGGAGCTCTGGGGCCAACGTCCTGACTTTC	CASSEMGDRGSSGANVLTF
-	TRBV6-6	TRBJ2-3	-	TGTGCCAGCTCACGTACAAAACTTAGCACAGATACGCAGTATTTT	CASSRTKLSTDTQYF
once	TRBV18	TRBJ1-3	TRBD1	TGTGCCAGCTCAGAGGGACAGAAAAACACCATATATTTT	CASSEGQKNTIYF
-	TRBV11-2	TRBJ1-4	TRBD1	TGTGCCAGCAGCCTACTCCGGGACAGCTTAAATGAAAAACTGTTTTTT	CASSLLRDSLNEKLFF
-	TRBV7-2	TRBJ2-5	TRBD2	TGTGCCAGCAGCTCAATCTTTTCGGGGGGGTATGGAGAGACCCAGTACTTC	CASSSIFSGGYGETQYF
-	TRBV6-5	TRBJ1-1	-	TGTGCCAGCAAGCCATCGGGGAAGAACACTGAAGCTTTCTTT	CASKPSGKNTEAFF
-	TRBV11-2	TRBJ1-2	-	TGTGCCAGCAGCGCGACCGGGAGCCCTCTCGCGTATGGCTACACCTTC	CASSATGSPLAYGYTF
-	TRBV7-2	TRBJ1-5	-	TGTGCCAGCAGCATCCGGGCGACGTCCCTTAGCAATCAGCCCCAGCATTTT	CASSIRATSLSNQPQHF
many	TRBV7-9	TRBJ1-5	-	TGTGCCAGCAGCTTAAGCGGGTTCCATAGCAATCAGCCCCAGCATTTT	CASSLSGFHSNQPQHF
-	TRBV12-3/TRBV12-4	TRBJ1-5	-	TGTGCCAGCACCACAGACGGCAATCAGCCCCAGCATTTT	CASTTDGNQPQHF
-	TRBV7-2	TRBJ1-5	-	TGTGCCAGCAGCTTAGGGCCAGGCCGCAATCAGCCCCAGCATTTT	CASSLGPGRNQPQHF
-	TRBV27	TRBJ1-4	-	TGTGCCAGCAAGGCAGAGGGCTATCTCGATGGTGAAAAACTGTTTTTT	CASKAEGYLDGEKLFF
-	TRBV6-1	TRBJ1-6	-	TGTGCCACCCTGGGAGTATTGTATAATTCACCCCTCCACTTT	CATLGVLYNSPLHF